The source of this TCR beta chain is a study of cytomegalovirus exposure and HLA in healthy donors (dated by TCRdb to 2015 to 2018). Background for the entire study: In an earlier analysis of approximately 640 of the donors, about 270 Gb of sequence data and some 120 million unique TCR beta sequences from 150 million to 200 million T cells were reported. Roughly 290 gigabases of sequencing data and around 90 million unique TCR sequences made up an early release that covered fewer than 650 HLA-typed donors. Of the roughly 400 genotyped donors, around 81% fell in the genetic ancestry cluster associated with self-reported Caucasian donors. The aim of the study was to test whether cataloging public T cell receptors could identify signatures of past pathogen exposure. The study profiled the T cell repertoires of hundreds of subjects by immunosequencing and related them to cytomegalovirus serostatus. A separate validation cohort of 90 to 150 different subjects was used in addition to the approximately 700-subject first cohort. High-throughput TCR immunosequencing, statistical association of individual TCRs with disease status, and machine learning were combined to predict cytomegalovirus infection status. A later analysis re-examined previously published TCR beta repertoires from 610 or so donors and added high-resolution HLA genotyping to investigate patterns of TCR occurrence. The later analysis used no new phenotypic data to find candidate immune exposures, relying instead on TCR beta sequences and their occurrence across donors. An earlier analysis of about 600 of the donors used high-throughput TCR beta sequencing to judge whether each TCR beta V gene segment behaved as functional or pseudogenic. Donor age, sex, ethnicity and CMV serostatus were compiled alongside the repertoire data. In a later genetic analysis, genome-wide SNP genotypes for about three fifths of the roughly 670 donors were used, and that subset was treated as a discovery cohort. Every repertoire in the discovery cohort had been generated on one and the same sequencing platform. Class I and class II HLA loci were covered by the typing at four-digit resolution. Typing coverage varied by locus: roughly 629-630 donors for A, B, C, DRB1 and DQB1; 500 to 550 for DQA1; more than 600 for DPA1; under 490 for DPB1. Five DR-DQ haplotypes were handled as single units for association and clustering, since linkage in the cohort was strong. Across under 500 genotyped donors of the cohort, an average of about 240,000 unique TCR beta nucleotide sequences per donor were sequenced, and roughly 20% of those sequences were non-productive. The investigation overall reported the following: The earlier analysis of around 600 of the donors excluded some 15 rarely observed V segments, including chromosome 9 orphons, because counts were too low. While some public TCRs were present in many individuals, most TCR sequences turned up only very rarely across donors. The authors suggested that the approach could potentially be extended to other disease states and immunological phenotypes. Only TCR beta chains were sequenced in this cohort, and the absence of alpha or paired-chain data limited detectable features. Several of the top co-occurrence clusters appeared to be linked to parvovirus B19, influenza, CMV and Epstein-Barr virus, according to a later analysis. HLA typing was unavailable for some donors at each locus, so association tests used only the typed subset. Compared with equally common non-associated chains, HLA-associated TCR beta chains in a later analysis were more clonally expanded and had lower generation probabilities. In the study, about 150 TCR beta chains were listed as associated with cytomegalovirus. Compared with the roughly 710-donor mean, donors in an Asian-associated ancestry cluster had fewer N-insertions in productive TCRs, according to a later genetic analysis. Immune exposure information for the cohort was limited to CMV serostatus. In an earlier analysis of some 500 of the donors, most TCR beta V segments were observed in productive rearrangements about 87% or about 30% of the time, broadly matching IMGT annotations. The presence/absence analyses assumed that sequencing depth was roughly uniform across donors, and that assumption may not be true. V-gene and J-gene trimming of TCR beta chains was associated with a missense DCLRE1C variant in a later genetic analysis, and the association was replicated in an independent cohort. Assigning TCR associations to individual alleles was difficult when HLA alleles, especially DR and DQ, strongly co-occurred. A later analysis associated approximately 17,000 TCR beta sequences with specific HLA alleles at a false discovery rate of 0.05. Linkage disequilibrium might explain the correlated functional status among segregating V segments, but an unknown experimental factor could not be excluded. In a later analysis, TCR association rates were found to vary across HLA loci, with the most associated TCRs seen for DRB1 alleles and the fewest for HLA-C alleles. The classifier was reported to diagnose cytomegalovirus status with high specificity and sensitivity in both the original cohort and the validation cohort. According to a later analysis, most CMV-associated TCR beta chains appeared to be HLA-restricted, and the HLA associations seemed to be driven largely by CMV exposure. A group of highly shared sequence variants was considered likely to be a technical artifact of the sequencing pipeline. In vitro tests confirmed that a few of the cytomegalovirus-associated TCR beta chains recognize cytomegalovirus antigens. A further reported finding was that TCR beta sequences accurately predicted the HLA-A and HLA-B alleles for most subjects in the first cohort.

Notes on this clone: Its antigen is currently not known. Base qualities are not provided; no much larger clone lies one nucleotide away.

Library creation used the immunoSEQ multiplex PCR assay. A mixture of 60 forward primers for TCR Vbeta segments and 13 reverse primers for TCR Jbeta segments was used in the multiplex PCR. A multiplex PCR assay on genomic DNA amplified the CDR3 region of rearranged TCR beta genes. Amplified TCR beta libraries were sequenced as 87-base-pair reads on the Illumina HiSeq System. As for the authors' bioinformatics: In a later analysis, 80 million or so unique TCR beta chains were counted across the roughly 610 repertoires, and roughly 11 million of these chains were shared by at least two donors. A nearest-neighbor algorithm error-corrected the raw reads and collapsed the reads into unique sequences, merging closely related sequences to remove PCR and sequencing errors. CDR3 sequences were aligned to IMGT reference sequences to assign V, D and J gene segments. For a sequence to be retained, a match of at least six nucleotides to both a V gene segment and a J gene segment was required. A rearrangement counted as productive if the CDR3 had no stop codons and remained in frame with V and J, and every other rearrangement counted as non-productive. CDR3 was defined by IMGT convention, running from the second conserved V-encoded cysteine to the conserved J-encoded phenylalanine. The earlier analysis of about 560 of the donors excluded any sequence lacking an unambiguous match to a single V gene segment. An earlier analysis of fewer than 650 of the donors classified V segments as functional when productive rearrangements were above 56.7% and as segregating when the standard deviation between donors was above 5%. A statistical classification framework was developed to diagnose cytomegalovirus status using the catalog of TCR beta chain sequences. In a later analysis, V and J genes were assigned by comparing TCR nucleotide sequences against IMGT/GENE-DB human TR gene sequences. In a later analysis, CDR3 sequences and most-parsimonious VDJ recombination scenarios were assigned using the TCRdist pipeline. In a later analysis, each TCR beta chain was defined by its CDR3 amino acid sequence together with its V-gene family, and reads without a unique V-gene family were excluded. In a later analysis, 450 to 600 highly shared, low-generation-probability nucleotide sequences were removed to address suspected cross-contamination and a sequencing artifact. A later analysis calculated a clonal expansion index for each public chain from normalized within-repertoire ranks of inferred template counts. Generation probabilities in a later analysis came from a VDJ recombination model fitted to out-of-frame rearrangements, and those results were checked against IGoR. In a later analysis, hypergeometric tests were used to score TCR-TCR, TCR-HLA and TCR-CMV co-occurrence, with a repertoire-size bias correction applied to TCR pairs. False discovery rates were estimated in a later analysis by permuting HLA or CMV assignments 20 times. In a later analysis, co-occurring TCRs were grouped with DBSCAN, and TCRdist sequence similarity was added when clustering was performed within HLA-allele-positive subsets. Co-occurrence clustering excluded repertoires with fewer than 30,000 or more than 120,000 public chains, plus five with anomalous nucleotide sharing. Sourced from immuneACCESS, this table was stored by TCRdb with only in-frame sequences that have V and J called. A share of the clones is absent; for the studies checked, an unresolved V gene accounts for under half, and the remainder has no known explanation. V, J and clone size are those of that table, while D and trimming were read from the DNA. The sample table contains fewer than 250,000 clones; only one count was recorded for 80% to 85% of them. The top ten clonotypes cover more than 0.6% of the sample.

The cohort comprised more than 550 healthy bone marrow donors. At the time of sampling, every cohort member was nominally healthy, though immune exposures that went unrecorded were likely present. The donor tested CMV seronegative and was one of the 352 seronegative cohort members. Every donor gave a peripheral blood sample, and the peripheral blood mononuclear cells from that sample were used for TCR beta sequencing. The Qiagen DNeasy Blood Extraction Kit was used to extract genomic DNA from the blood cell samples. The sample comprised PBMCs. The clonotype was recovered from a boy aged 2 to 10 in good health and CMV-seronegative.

The CDR3 reads as follows: CAISATGEAYEQYF. The sequenced DNA is TGTGCCATCAGTGCTACGGGGGAAGCCTACGAGCAGTACTTC. The rearranged segments are TRBV10-3 and TRBJ2-7; TRBD2 might be the D gene, on 6 matching bases. Trimming removed 4 bases from V and 2 bases from J, leaving 12 bases between the germline ends. Based on the germline V gene, the CDR1 and CDR2 sequences are ENHRY and SYGVKD. CDR3 length: 14 amino acids, cysteine to phenylalanine. Of all the DNA, just the CDR3 is kept, 42 bases in frame from base 1.